The sequence of this TCR beta chain was determined in a study of blood T cell repertoires in COVID-19. The overall study: Samples of COVID-19 (acute and convalescent) were obtained from the United States, Italy and Spain. Sources were T cells, B-cell-depleted T cells, or PBMCs; the material itself was cDNA or gDNA.

In the original processing: How many nucleated cells were present was estimated from reference gene primer amplification. Assay used: immunoSEQ multiplex PCR; TCRdb lists only in-frame clones, some missing. V and J calls plus clone size are reproduced from that table; the DNA served to infer D and trimming. Counted here are 150,000 or so clones, 80% occurring once; the ten biggest clones make up just over 0.55%. The V gene's germline CDR1 is LGHNA and CDR2 YNFKEQ. V gave up 1 base and J gave up 9 bases, with 16 bases separating them. The CDR3 runs 15 residues. This clone was observed once. The sample was peripheral blood. The chain recombines TRBV4-2 with TRBJ2-4, with a possible D match to TRBD1 (7 bases). The source is a man aged 60 to 75 with acute or convalescent COVID-19. CDR3 in amino acids: CASSQGADRRGIQYF. DNA for the CDR3: TGTGCCAGCAGCCAAGGGGCGGACAGGCGGGGCATTCAGTACTTC.